This T cell receptor beta chain was retrieved from a study of T cells in Graves' hyperthyroidism and ophthalmopathy. About the research overall: Peripheral blood collection took place at initial diagnosis, before any treatment.

General observations from the study: Using 13 V-J features, a model discriminated ophthalmopathy from stable hyperthyroidism.

This clonotype has at least ten counts. The target antigen is unknown. CDR3 length: 16 amino acids. CDR1 and CDR2 (germline): DFQATT, SNEGSKA (reference sequence). The V end was cut by 5 bases, the J end by 0 bases, with 17 bases between. Among ophthalmopathy patients, the Clinical Activity Score reached at least 3, the NOSPECS grade reached at least 4, and duration remained under 3 months. Uncontrolled infection, other autoimmune disease, pregnancy or lactation led to exclusion. Amplification of TCR beta CDR3 regions used RNA as the template. An initial round of RT-PCR targeting the TCR CDR3 relied on the HTBI primer set. TCRdb fed the multiplex PCR reads into MiXCR, producing one record per CDR3 protein. The sample lists 500,000 to 750,000 distinct CDR3 sequences; around 14% were seen once.

Material for sequencing was blood. The clonotype comes from a woman under 30 with Graves' ophthalmopathy. The rearrangement joins TRBV20-1 to TRBJ1-5; maybe TRBD1 (6 bases). CDR3 nucleotide sequence: TGCAGTGCTGTAAGGGGGGGGGGATATAGCAATCAGCCCCAGCATTTT. It yields the protein CSAVRGGGYSNQPQHF.